This T cell receptor (beta chain) was obtained from a study of CD8+ T cells in alopecia areata. For the study at large: Disease severity was quantified as SALT score of affected scalp area.

V lost 6 bases and J lost 7, with 15 bases in between. CDR3 length equals 13 residues. Germline CDR1 and CDR2: SGHAT and FQNNGV. In each case, RNA was isolated and then reverse transcribed into cDNA as the sequencing template. TCRdb's copy holds only in-frame clones and misses some; the assay was immunoSEQ multiplex PCR. The sample records a few hundred thousand clones, roughly two fifths being singletons. The treatment denotes: oral pan-JAK inhibitor, 5-10 mg twice daily. The genes are TRBV11-2 and TRBJ1-1; no clear D. The sequence derives from a human donor with alopecia areata. Sequencing used CD4+ T cells sorted from blood, obtained between weeks 30 and 35, from a patient treated with tofacitinib. CDR3: CASRALIRNEAFF. CDR3 DNA sequence: TGTGCCAGCAGAGCTCTCATAAGGAATGAAGCTTTCTTT.